The rows below give T cell receptor beta chains drawn from one sample of a study of shared clonotypes between healthy human individuals. Data came from immunoSEQ multiplex PCR; TCRdb stores just in-frame clones and leaves some out. In the table there are about 1 million clones, roughly 70% of which are singletons. The sample was memory CD4+ T cells sorted from blood. The receptors originated from a man aged 18-30 years in good health. Each CDR3 is given with its conserved first and last residue. Fields, in order: V gene, J gene, clone size, CDR3 protein. The size field is filled for only some rows; it gives once, few, many or a size class.

TRBV7-7	TRBJ2-1	-	CASSSPGQGYNEQFF
TRBV27	TRBJ1-1	-	CASTSTGKWTEAFF
TRBV21-1	TRBJ2-4	-	CASSKPSPRAKNIQYF
TRBV9	TRBJ2-7	few	CASSVATPAGGPSEQYF
TRBV7-9	TRBJ1-1	few	CASSLRTASGAEAFF
TRBV7-2	TRBJ2-3	-	CASSFRDYTDTQYF
TRBV10-3	TRBJ2-5	-	CAISGTVETQYF
TRBV5-4	TRBJ2-4	-	CASSLEQGGGKNIQYF
TRBV7-2	TRBJ1-2	many	CASSPRGGGFAYGYTF
TRBV5-8	TRBJ1-1	-	CASSLQGNTEAFF
TRBV5-1	TRBJ2-2	-	CASSLTSGSTPGELFF
TRBV5-4	TRBJ2-3	-	CASSKGGQRTSGYADTQYF
TRBV19	TRBJ1-5	few	CASSREGHGNQPQHF
TRBV11-2	TRBJ2-5	few	CASSPSGGRQKTQYF
TRBV7-2	TRBJ2-3	once	CASSTGGATDTQYF
TRBV6-1	TRBJ2-4	-	CASNDPGQGITKNIQYF